Following are 11 T cell receptor beta chains from one sample sequenced in a study of blood T cell repertoires in COVID-19. The table came from immunoSEQ multiplex PCR; TCRdb's copy has only in-frame clones and leaves some out. There are 270,000 or so clones in the sample; around 89% occur only once, and approximately 4.3% lies in the top ten. The specimen sequenced was peripheral blood. These receptors were obtained from a man aged 35 to 55 with acute or convalescent COVID-19.

The gene calls are TRBV3-1 (or the pseudogene TRBV3-2) and TRBJ2-1; tentatively, D is TRBD2 (5 bases). V was pared by 7 bases and J by 0 bases, with 22 bases between. The germline CDR1 and CDR2 sequences are LGHDT and YNNKEL (reference sequence). This CDR3 has 18 amino acids. The CDR3 DNA is TGTGCCAGCACCCCACTAGTTAGGGCGGGTAGCTCCTACAATGAGCAGTTCTTC. Its translation: CASTPLVRAGSSYNEQFF.

This clone has more than one count but fewer than ten. This sequence joins TRBV5-6 and TRBJ1-5; TRBD1 matches 8 bases. The CDR3 sequence is 14 residues long. Germline loops: CDR1 SGHDT, CDR2 YYEEEE. Trimming at V came to 4 bases and at J to 2 bases, leaving 2 bases not matched to a gene. CDR3: CASSPGGGNQPQHF. The CDR3 coding sequence is TGTGCCAGCAGCCCAGGGGGCGGCAATCAGCCCCAGCATTTT.

As for this clone: This sample also contains other DNA sequences that code for the same CDR3. This sequence joins TRBV5-1 and TRBJ1-6; 8 bases are a match to TRBD1. Looked up from germline, CDR1 is SGHRS and CDR2 is YFSETQ. The CDR3 covers 15 residues. The ends lost 0 bases at V and 7 bases at J; junction bases unmatched: 3. This CDR3 is CASSLGGQGNSPLHF. Written as DNA, the CDR3 is TGCGCCAGCAGCTTGGGTGGACAGGGAAATTCACCCCTCCACTTT.

V is TRBV7-8 and J is TRBJ1-1; TRBD1 might be the D (5 bases). CDR1 is SGHVS, CDR2 FQNEAQ, per germline. This CDR3 is built from 14 residues. Trimming left V 5 bases short and J 0 bases short, with 10 bases between. The chain's CDR3 is CASSPMTVNTEAFF. The CDR3 bases are TGTGCCAGCAGCCCGATGACAGTGAACACTGAAGCTTTCTTT.

V usage is TRBV19 and J usage is TRBJ1-5; TRBD1 aligns across 7 bases. Per the germline V gene, CDR1 is LNHDA and CDR2 is SQIVND (reference sequence). V lost 6 bases to trimming and J lost 4 bases; unmatched junction nucleotides: 6. The CDR3 is 14 residues long. CDR3: CASSNRGSNQPQHF. CDR3 nucleotide sequence: TGTGCCAGTAGCAACAGGGGTTCAAATCAGCCCCAGCATTTT.

The chain has TRBV12-3 or TRBV12-4 and TRBJ2-1; possibly TRBD2 for D (6 bases). CDR3 length equals 13 residues. Trimming took off 6 bases at V and 8 bases at J, with 14 bases between the two ends. The CDR3 spells CASRSHPSDEQFF. The CDR3 bases are TGTGCCAGCAGATCCCACCCTAGCGATGAGCAGTTCTTC.

The V call is TRBV6-1, the J call TRBJ1-2; TRBD1 is a possible D gene (6 bases). Germline assignment: CDR1 MNHNS and CDR2 SASEGT. V lost 0 bases to trimming and J lost 5 bases, with 16 bases between them. CDR3 length: 16 amino acids. DNA for the CDR3: TGTGCCAGCAGTGAAGCGGCAGGGGCAGAGGGATATGGCTACACCTTC. It codes for CASSEAAGAEGYGYTF.

V usage is TRBV29-1 and J usage is TRBJ1-2; D gene unclear. Trimming took 4 bases from V and 8 from J, leaving 11 bases between them. Germline CDR1 reads SQVTM; CDR2 reads ANQGSEA. The length of the CDR3 is 11 residues. CDR3 protein: CSVGPYEGYTF. For the CDR3, the DNA is TGCAGCGTTGGGCCTTATGAAGGCTACACCTTC.

The V and J genes are TRBV5-4 and TRBJ2-7; no clear D gene. The length of the CDR3 is 13 residues. Between the trimmed V and J ends, which lost 2 bases and 0 bases, there was a span of 6 bases. Germline CDR1 is SGHNT and CDR2 is YYREEE (reference sequence). DNA for the CDR3: TGTGCCAGCAGCTTAGAGGTCTCCTACGAGCAGTACTTC. It is translated as CASSLEVSYEQYF.

Details on this clone: In the same sample, other DNA sequences code for this CDR3. The rearrangement joins TRBV6-6 to TRBJ1-4; D call uncertain. Germline loops: CDR1 MNHNY, CDR2 SVGAGI (reference sequence). V lost 2 bases and J 4 bases, leaving 5 bases between the germline ends. The CDR3 extends over 13 amino acids. CDR3: CASSYRGNEKLFF. The CDR3 DNA follows: TGTGCCAGCAGTTACCGGGGTAATGAAAAACTGTTTTTT.

The V gene is TRBV29-1, the J gene TRBJ2-7, with 8 positions matching TRBD1. This CDR3 is 18 amino acids long. Per germline, CDR1 SQVTM and CDR2 ANQGSEA. V trimming: 6 bases; J trimming: 5 bases; junction bases outside the gene matches: 24. DNA for the CDR3: TGCAGCGTATTGAACACCCCGGGTACAGGGGGTTGGTGGGACGAGCAGTACTTC. Amino acids: CSVLNTPGTGGWWDEQYF.